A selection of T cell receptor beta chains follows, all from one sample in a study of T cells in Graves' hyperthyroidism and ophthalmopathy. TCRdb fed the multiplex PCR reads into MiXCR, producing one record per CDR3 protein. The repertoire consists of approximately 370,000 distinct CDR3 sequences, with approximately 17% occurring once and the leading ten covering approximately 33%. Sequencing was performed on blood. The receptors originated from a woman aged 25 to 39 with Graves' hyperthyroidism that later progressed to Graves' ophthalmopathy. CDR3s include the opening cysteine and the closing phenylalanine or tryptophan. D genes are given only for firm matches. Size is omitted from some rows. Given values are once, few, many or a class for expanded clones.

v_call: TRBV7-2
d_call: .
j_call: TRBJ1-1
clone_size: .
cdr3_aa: CASSWRGYTEAFF
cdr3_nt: TGTGCCAGCAGCTGGAGGGGGTACACTGAAGCTTTCTTT

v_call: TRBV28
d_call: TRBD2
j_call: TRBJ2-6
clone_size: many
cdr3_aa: CASSPTSGMFSGANVLTF
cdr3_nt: TGTGCCAGCAGTCCCACTAGCGGGATGTTCTCTGGGGCCAACGTCCTGACTTTC

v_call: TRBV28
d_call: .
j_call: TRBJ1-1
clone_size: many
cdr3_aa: CASSLLGVHTEAFF
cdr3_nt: TGTGCCAGCAGTTTATTAGGGGTTCACACTGAAGCTTTCTTT

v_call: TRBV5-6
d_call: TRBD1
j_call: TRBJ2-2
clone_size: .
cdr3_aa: CASSSLQGAGGELFF
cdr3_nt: TGTGCCAGCAGCTCCCTACAGGGGGCGGGCGGGGAGCTGTTTTTT

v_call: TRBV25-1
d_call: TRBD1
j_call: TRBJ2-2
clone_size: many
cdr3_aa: CASSSTGTESTGELFF
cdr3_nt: TGTGCCAGCAGTTCCACCGGGACAGAAAGCACCGGGGAGCTGTTTTTT

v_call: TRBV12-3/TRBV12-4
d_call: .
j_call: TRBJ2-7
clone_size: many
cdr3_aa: CASTWGTSAYEQYF
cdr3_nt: TGTGCCAGCACCTGGGGGACCTCCGCCTACGAGCAGTACTTC

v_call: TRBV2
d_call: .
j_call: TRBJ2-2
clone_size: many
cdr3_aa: CASSLGNAGELFF
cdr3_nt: TGTGCCAGCAGTTTAGGGAATGCCGGGGAGCTGTTTTTT

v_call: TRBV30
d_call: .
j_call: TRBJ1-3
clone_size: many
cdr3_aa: CAWTETGISGNTIYF
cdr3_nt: TGTGCCTGGACCGAAACAGGGATCTCTGGAAACACCATATATTTT

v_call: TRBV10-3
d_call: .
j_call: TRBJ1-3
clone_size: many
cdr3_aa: CAISATKGSGNTIYF
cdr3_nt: TGTGCCATCAGTGCGACAAAAGGCTCTGGAAACACCATATATTTT

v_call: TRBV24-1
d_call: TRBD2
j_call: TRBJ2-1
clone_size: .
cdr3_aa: CATSDSKREGPAEQFF
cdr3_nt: TGTGCCACCAGTGATTCGAAGCGGGAGGGCCCCGCTGAGCAGTTCTTC

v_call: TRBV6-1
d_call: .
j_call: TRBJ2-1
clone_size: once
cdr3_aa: CASSDSSNEQFF
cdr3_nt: TGTGCCAGCAGTGATAGTAGCAATGAGCAGTTCTTC

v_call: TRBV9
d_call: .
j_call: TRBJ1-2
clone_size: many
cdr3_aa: CASSAPGAGGYTF
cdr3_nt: TGTGCCAGCAGCGCCCCCGGAGCGGGTGGCTACACCTTC

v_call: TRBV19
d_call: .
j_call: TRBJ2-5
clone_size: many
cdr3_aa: CASSIVDGRGETQYF
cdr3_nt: TGTGCCAGTAGTATAGTCGATGGGAGAGGGGAGACCCAGTACTTC

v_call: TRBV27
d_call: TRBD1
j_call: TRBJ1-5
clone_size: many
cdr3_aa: CASSFLGTGNQPQHF
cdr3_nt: TGTGCCAGCAGTTTTCTAGGGACAGGAAATCAGCCCCAGCATTTT